A single TCR beta chain is shown here with its context. This clone was observed a few times. This receptor's antigen is unknown. Base quality data are lacking; no much larger clone is found one base away. Libraries were prepared through the immunoSEQ multiplex PCR assay. RNA was extracted from all samples and reverse transcribed into cDNA as template for TCR sequencing. First-strand cDNA was synthesized with SuperScript III using a 2:1 mix of oligo-dT and random hexamers. A synthetic immune receptor repertoire was used to gauge amplification bias, and whatever bias remained was removed computationally. The study's processing was this. Raw reads were preprocessed to remove errors, and CDR3 was defined by IMGT conventions from the conserved cysteine to phenylalanine. Clonality was computed as 1 minus the Shannon entropy, with the entropy normalized by log2 of the number of productive unique TCRs. Whether each scalp clone was CD4 or CD8 was inferred by checking scalp TCRbeta sequences against the CD4 and CD8 repertoires from sorted blood. In TCRdb, the immuneACCESS table is reduced to in-frame sequences with V and J assigned. These tables do not hold every clone; where another copy was compared, an unresolved V gene accounts for under half, and the others remain unexplained. That table gives V, J and clone size, and the DNA gave D and trimming. In this sample the table shows about 94,000 clones, around three quarters of which occur a single time. 15% to 20% of the sample belongs to the ten largest clones.

CDR1 and CDR2 (SGHTA, FQGNSA) derive from the germline V gene. The CDR3 holds 15 amino acids from the cysteine to the phenylalanine. This entry keeps only the CDR3 DNA: 45 bases, framed from base 1. V loses 1 base, J loses 8 bases, and the germline ends lie 15 bases apart. This sample stems from a study of CD8+ T cells in alopecia areata (dated 2018 in TCRdb). Background on the whole study: The treated patients took part in an open-label pilot trial in which moderate-to-severe alopecia areata was treated with oral tofacitinib at 5 to 10 mg twice daily. Tofacitinib was administered for 6 to 18 months, and 6 months of follow-up off drug were then conducted to assess delayed response and recurrence. The SALT score, which quantifies the percentage of affected scalp surface area, was used to measure disease severity in treated patients. In both human patients and the C3H/HeJ mouse model, the study applied high-throughput TCRbeta sequencing to look at T cell clonal expansion in alopecia areata. In humans, TCRbeta sequencing was performed on scalp tissue and on sorted CD4+ and CD8+ peripheral blood T cells from healthy controls and from patients with patchy or totalis/universalis alopecia areata. Patients on tofacitinib were biopsied at baseline and after 4 and 24 weeks of treatment, and several of the patients also had a later scalp biopsy. Scalp clonality was compared across normal scalp (n=4), patchy alopecia areata scalp (n=8), and alopecia totalis/universalis scalp (n=8). RNA was extracted with the PAXgene miRNA kit for fixed scalp, the miRNeasy kit for PBMCs, and the RNeasy kit for mouse skin. Amplification of TCRbeta CDR3 regions was done by immunoSEQ multiplex PCR using 35 Vbeta forward primers and 13 Jbeta reverse primers.

What the work shows at the level of the full study, not this receptor alone: Because the treated cohort was small and had only one nonresponder, larger studies are needed to examine links between baseline CD8+ expansion and response. Tofacitinib significantly decreased scalp clonality and the number of expanded CD8+ clones among the top 100 scalp clones. Scalp TCR repertoire analysis is complicated because resident alphabeta T cells in normal human skin are also sequenced, whereas mouse skin is dominated by gammadelta T cells. Compared with normal scalp, lesional scalp had higher clonality and more expanded CD8+ clones, particularly in alopecia totalis/universalis, a pattern that suggests antigenic drive. TCR sequences shared between patients were less clear than in mice, possibly partly because of HLA diversity in the patient population. During tofacitinib treatment, many expanded lesional clones remained in scalp and blood, and this persistence may partly explain relapse after treatment is stopped.

The treatment or condition label of this sample denotes: oral pan-JAK inhibitor, 5-10 mg twice daily. Lesional scalp punch biopsies and peripheral blood were collected from alopecia areata patients. After PBMCs were isolated by density centrifugation and stained for CD3, CD4 and CD8, a FACSAria was used to sort CD4+ and CD8+ T cells. The input for sequencing was CD8+ T cells sorted from blood, taken between weeks 43 and 45, from a patient treated with tofacitinib. The source of this sequence is a human donor with alopecia areata. This sequence uses TRBV7-2 and TRBJ2-4; tentative D gene TRBD2, with 5 bases matching. The nucleotide sequence reads TGTGCCAGCAGCTTAGTCCAAGGGTTGGGAGACATTCAGTACTTC. This codes for CASSLVQGLGDIQYF.